The 27 T cell receptor beta chains given below trace back to one sample, sequenced in a study of CD8+CD57+ T cells in acquired aplastic anemia (dated by TCRdb to the late 2010s). The instrument was an Illumina HiSeq 2000. Genomic DNA was used as template for profiling of TCR beta VDJ combinations and CDR3 sequences. Through fastp at Q25 and MiXCR, TCRdb rebuilt clones from the public reads, retaining in-frame beta chains. Rows with one shared CDR3 protein collapse into an entry with the most common genes and DNA. The sample table holds 200,000 to 250,000 distinct CDR3 sequences, of which about a third were seen once. The ten largest make up around 1.1% of the sample. Sequenced input: sorted CD4+, CD8+, or CD8+CD57+ T cells (not recorded which) from PBMCs. The receptors were sampled from a human donor in good health, serving as a control.

This clonotype was counted only a few times. The chain recombines TRBV5-1 with TRBJ2-7; 7 positions agree with TRBD1. The CDR3 spans 15 residues. Germline lookup yields CDR1 SGHRS and CDR2 YFSETQ. The J segment lost 3 bases and the V segment lost 4 bases, leaving 10 bases of the junction unmatched. In nucleotides, the CDR3 is TGCGCCAGCAGCCCCTCCGGGACAGATTTCTACGAGCAGTACTTC. Amino acids: CASSPSGTDFYEQYF.

This clonotype has a handful of counts. The chain uses TRBV20-1 and TRBJ2-1, with 12 bases fitting TRBD2. Germline V lookup: CDR1 DFQATT, CDR2 SNEGSKA (reference sequence). The CDR3 spans 16 residues. V lost 1 base, J lost 5 bases, and 6 bases stayed unmatched. The CDR3 DNA follows: TGCAGTGCTAGAGTTTCTAGCGGGAGGGACAACAATGAGCAGTTCTTC. Translated: CSARVSSGRDNNEQFF.

The V and J genes are TRBV10-2 and TRBJ1-2; 11 nucleotides align to TRBD1. This CDR3 is built from 15 residues. Germline V gene sequence: CDR1 WSHSY, CDR2 SAAADI. J gave up 4 bases and V 7 bases, and 8 bases lay outside the gene matches. In nucleotides, the CDR3 is TGCGCCAGCACACGGACAGGGGGCGCACTCTATGGCTACACCTTC. Encoded protein: CASTRTGGALYGYTF.

This clonotype was recorded at least ten times. The J gene is TRBJ1-2, the V gene TRBV29-1; D is perhaps TRBD1 (5 bases). From germline, CDR1 is SQVTM and CDR2 ANQGSEA. This CDR3 region has 13 residues. With 1 base removed from V and 8 bases from J, the gap between germline ends came to 14 bases. The CDR3 bases are TGCAGCGTTGAAGTCGCCGTCCGGGGCGGCTACACCTTC. It yields the protein CSVEVAVRGGYTF.

This clonotype was seen at least ten times. The rearrangement joins TRBV7-2 to TRBJ2-7; D is perhaps TRBD2 (5 bases). CDR3 length: 13 amino acids. Trimming removed 6 bases at V and 2 bases at J, with 11 bases between. Germline CDR1 is SGHTA and CDR2 is FQGNSA. Here the CDR3 reads CASSAAGTYEQYF. The DNA of the CDR3 is TGTGCCAGCAGTGCGGCCGGGACCTACGAGCAGTACTTC.

The chain combines TRBV7-9 with TRBJ1-2, with D maybe TRBD1 (5 bases). V was clipped by 1 base and J by 5 bases, with 11 bases between them. CDR3 length: 14 amino acids. Germline values: CDR1 SEHNR, CDR2 FQNEAQ (reference sequence). The CDR3 DNA is TGTGCCAGCAGCTTAGATGCAGGGCGATATGGCTACACCTTC. It yields the protein CASSLDAGRYGYTF.

The table lists this clonotype with many counts. This chain connects TRBV7-9 to TRBJ1-5; no clear D. This CDR3 comprises 14 residues. The germline V gene has CDR1 SEHNR and CDR2 FQNEAQ (reference sequence). V lost 1 base, J lost 2 bases, and 6 bases lay in between. This CDR3 is CASSLDLGNQPQHF. In DNA form, the CDR3 reads TGTGCCAGCAGCTTAGATCTCGGCAATCAGCCCCAGCATTTT.

The rearrangement uses TRBV15 and TRBJ1-5; D may be TRBD1 (6 bases). This CDR3 is built from 15 residues. Germline V gene data show CDR1 as LNHNV and CDR2 as YYDKDF (reference sequence). The V gene lost 3 bases and the J gene lost 1 base, with 10 bases spanning the gap. The CDR3 is CATSSRGISNQPQHF. The CDR3 nucleotides read TGTGCCACCAGCAGCAGGGGTATCAGCAATCAGCCCCAGCATTTT.

Many counts were recorded for this clonotype. V and J are TRBV20-1 and TRBJ2-1; D not certain. This CDR3 contains 11 residues. The germline V gene encodes CDR1 DFQATT and CDR2 SNEGSKA (reference sequence). The CDR3 is CGIARVNEQFF. CDR3 DNA sequence: TGCGGGATAGCTAGGGTCAATGAGCAGTTCTTC.

This clonotype was recorded many times. This sequence joins TRBV20-1 and TRBJ2-1; D gene uncertain. The CDR3 totals 15 residues. The germline CDR1 and CDR2 sequences are DFQATT and SNEGSKA (reference sequence). V dropped 3 bases and J dropped 9 bases, with 21 bases sitting between them. CDR3 sequence reads: CSARERLVSSGEQFF. The CDR3 DNA is TGCAGTGCTAGGGAGAGGTTGGTATCATCCGGTGAGCAGTTCTTC.

This clonotype appeared many times. The chain links TRBV12-3 or TRBV12-4 to TRBJ2-7, with D possibly TRBD2 on 6 matching bases. The length of the CDR3 is 18 residues. Trimming cost V 4 bases and J 1 base, with 23 bases left between them. Written as DNA, the CDR3 is TGTGCCAGCAGTTACAAGGTGAGGGGACTCTTCCCGTCCTACGAGCAGTACTTC. It encodes CASSYKVRGLFPSYEQYF.

CDR3: CASRRQEGTNEKLFF. The CDR3 region has the DNA TGTGCCAGCCGACGACAGGAAGGAACTAATGAAAAACTGTTTTTT. V usage is TRBV6-1 and J usage is TRBJ1-4; maybe TRBD1 (6 bases). This CDR3 has 15 residues. Trimming removed 8 bases at V and 1 base at J, with 14 bases between. Germline V gene lookup returns CDR1 MNHNS and CDR2 SASEGT.

Many counts were recorded for this clonotype. This chain's CDR3 is CASSLAAGAPYEQYF. The CDR3 bases are TGCGCCAGCAGCTTGGCGGCAGGGGCCCCCTACGAGCAGTACTTC. This sequence joins TRBV5-1 and TRBJ2-7; D may be TRBD1 (6 bases). The V end was cut by 0 bases, the J end by 2 bases, with 12 bases between. In germline, CDR1 is SGHRS, CDR2 YFSETQ. This CDR3 region has 15 residues. The variable domain in full, with the rest retrieved from reference TRBV5-1 and TRBJ2-7, is KAGVTQTPRYLIKTRGQQVTLSCSPISGHRSVSWYQQTPGQGLQFLFEYFSETQRNKGNFPGRFSGRQFSNSRSEMNVSTLELGDSALYLCASSLAAGAPYEQYFGPGTRLTVT.

This clonotype was observed a single time. The chain links TRBV24-1 to TRBJ1-6; 7 nucleotides line up with TRBD1. Germline CDR1 reads KGHDR; CDR2 reads SFDVKD. There are 15 residues in the CDR3. J was trimmed by 7 bases and V by 7 bases; bases with no gene match: 9. The CDR3 DNA follows: TGTGCCACCAGACCGGGACAGTTGGAAAATTCACCCCTCCACTTT. Its translation: CATRPGQLENSPLHF.

At least ten counts were recorded for this clonotype. The chain couples TRBV19 to TRBJ1-4; D is undetermined. Looked up from germline, CDR1 is LNHDA and CDR2 is SQIVND (reference sequence). Trimming pared 4 bases from V and 5 bases from J, leaving 5 bases between. The CDR3 loop spans 12 amino acids. The CDR3 region has the DNA TGTGCCAGTAGTACACGGAATGAAAAACTGTTTTTT. This sequence encodes CASSTRNEKLFF.

This chain's CDR3 is CASSGVLINGRPGKLFF. The CDR3 DNA reads as TGTGCCAGCAGTGGAGTTTTGATTAACGGGAGGCCGGGAAAACTGTTTTTT. The chain employs TRBV2 and TRBJ1-4; D gene ambiguous. The germline gives CDR1 SNHLY, CDR2 FYNNEI. This CDR3 has 17 amino acids. V lost 4 bases and J 10 bases, leaving 25 bases between the germline ends.

At least ten counts were recorded for this clonotype. V usage is TRBV5-1 and J usage is TRBJ2-5, with D perhaps being TRBD1 or TRBD2 (7 bases each). This CDR3 comprises 15 residues. V lost 1 base and J 4 bases, leaving 14 bases between the germline ends. Germline V CDR1 and CDR2: SGHRS, YFSETQ. Here the CDR3 reads CASSLSPGGAETQYF. For the CDR3, the DNA is TGCGCCAGCAGCTTGAGCCCAGGGGGGGCAGAGACCCAGTACTTC.

The V call is TRBV10-3, the J call TRBJ1-2; 9 bases match TRBD1. The J segment lost 4 bases and the V segment lost 7 bases, leaving 13 bases of the junction unmatched. This CDR3 comprises 16 residues. Germline values: CDR1 ENHRY, CDR2 SYGVKD. CDR3 coding DNA: TGTGCCATCAACCCGTCCGGGACAGGGATCGTCTATGGCTACACCTTC. Its protein product is CAINPSGTGIVYGYTF.

In its sample, this clonotype was seen many times. This chain joins TRBV10-3 and TRBJ2-5, with 9 nucleotides matching TRBD1. The CDR3 sequence is 15 residues long. The ends lost 10 bases at V and 4 bases at J; junction bases unmatched: 13. Germline CDR1 is ENHRY and CDR2 is SYGVKD. CDR3 in amino acids: CATAQGQGGGETQYF. CDR3 in DNA: TGTGCCACCGCCCAGGGACAGGGTGGCGGAGAGACCCAGTACTTC.

The CDR3 here is CAISQAVQETQYF. As DNA, the CDR3 is TGTGCCATCAGCCAGGCGGTTCAAGAGACCCAGTACTTC. V is TRBV10-3 and J is TRBJ2-5; D gene unclear. Trimming took off 6 bases at V and 2 bases at J, with 10 bases between the two ends. This CDR3 has 13 residues. CDR1 is ENHRY and CDR2 is SYGVKD in the germline V gene.

In regard to this clonotype: A read error may account for a junction end that differs from germline. This sequence joins TRBV10-2 and TRBJ1-1, with TRBD1 identical over 7 bases. The CDR3 sequence is 16 residues long. CDR1 is WSHSY and CDR2 is SAAADI in the germline V gene. The CDR3 is CASSEGDRPLNTEASF. The CDR3 nucleotides are TGCGCCAGCAGTGAGGGGGACAGACCATTGAACACTGAAGCTTCCTTT.

This chain uses TRBV2 with TRBJ2-1; D tentatively fits TRBD1 or TRBD2 (5 bases each). CDR3 length: 13 residues. V was clipped by 8 bases and J by 0 bases, with 8 bases between them. Germline V gene sequence: CDR1 SNHLY, CDR2 FYNNEI. The CDR3: CASGGISYNEQFF. The CDR3, as DNA: TGTGCCAGCGGGGGAATCTCCTACAATGAGCAGTTCTTC.

This clonotype was detected ten times or more. The chain employs TRBV19 and TRBJ1-3, with D tentatively TRBD1 (5 bases). CDR1 and CDR2 (germline): LNHDA, SQIVND (reference sequence). CDR3 length: 14 amino acids. V lost 6 bases and J lost 2, with 11 bases in between. The CDR3 DNA follows: TGTGCCAGTAGATCGCAAGGGGCTGGAAACACCATATATTTT. It encodes CASRSQGAGNTIYF.

The chain joins TRBV5-6 to TRBJ2-3; TRBD1 might be the D (6 bases). This CDR3 has 13 amino acids. The germline V and J ends were trimmed by 4 bases and 5 bases, with 11 bases remaining between them. Germline CDR1 SGHDT, CDR2 YYEEEE. The CDR3 coding sequence is TGTGCCAGCAGCAGGACAGATGTAGATACGCAGTATTTT. This gives the protein CASSRTDVDTQYF.

The table lists this clonotype with many counts. The J gene is TRBJ1-2, the V gene TRBV12-3 or TRBV12-4; D might be TRBD1 (5 bases). This CDR3 is 11 amino acids long. Trimming stripped 3 bases from V and 8 bases from J, with 7 bases between. CDR3 coding DNA: TGTGCCAGCAGTTTTGGGGGAGGCTACACCTTC. This sequence encodes CASSFGGGYTF.

In its sample, this clonotype was seen many times. The V gene is TRBV24-1, the J gene TRBJ2-5, with TRBD2 matching 7 bases. V shed 7 bases, J shed 2 bases, and the junction held 6 bases outside the gene matches. This CDR3 comprises 14 residues. The germline gives CDR1 KGHDR, CDR2 SFDVKD. The CDR3 is CATSPTSDQETQYF. CDR3 bases: TGTGCCACCAGCCCAACTAGCGATCAAGAGACCCAGTACTTC.

V usage is TRBV10-3 and J usage is TRBJ1-1; TRBD1 might be the D (6 bases). Trimming removed 10 bases at V and 4 bases at J, with 10 bases between. There are 11 residues in the CDR3. Germline values: CDR1 ENHRY, CDR2 SYGVKD. CDR3 nucleotides: TGTGCCACCAAGGACAGCACTGAAGCTTTCTTT. This encodes CATKDSTEAFF.